The 10 T cell receptor beta chains below were found in one sample sequenced in a study of response to subunit inactivated influenza vaccine. TCRdb redid the calling of the RT-PCR reads with MiXCR, one entry per CDR3 protein. The sample yields more than 400,000 distinct CDR3 sequences, 7.2% seen once. This sample comprised PBMCs from blood, obtained around 25 months after vaccination. The receptors originated from a man aged 45 to 70 who received an inactivated influenza vaccine.

Many counts were recorded for this clonotype. This chain links TRBV5-1 with TRBJ1-4, with D uncertain. Germline V gene sequence: CDR1 SGHRS, CDR2 YFSETQ. V dropped 0 bases and J dropped 0 bases, with 6 bases sitting between them. This CDR3 has 15 residues. In DNA, the CDR3 is TGCGCCAGCAGCTTGGAAAGATCAACTAATGAAAAACTGTTTTTT. Translated, it gives CASSLERSTNEKLFF.

The CDR3 region is CASSELTSGSTGELFF. The CDR3 DNA reads TGTGCCAGCAGTGAATTAACTAGCGGGAGCACCGGGGAGCTGTTTTTT. The rearrangement links TRBV25-1 to TRBJ2-2, with 11 positions matching TRBD2. The CDR3 has 16 amino acids. Germline V gene lookup returns CDR1 MGHDK and CDR2 SYGVNS. V was pared by 1 base and J by 4 bases, with 2 bases of the junction left unmatched.

This clonotype was picked up many times. CDR3 amino acids: CASSLPSGGVYNEQFF. The CDR3 nucleotides are TGTGCCAGCAGTTTGCCCAGCGGGGGTGTTTACAATGAGCAGTTCTTC. The genes are TRBV12-3 or TRBV12-4 and TRBJ2-1, with 8 bases matching TRBD2. V lost 3 bases to trimming and J lost 4 bases; unmatched junction nucleotides: 8. The CDR3 has 16 residues.

This chain connects TRBV11-2 to TRBJ2-1; 9 positions agree with TRBD2. The CDR3 length is 17 residues. Germline-derived CDR1 and CDR2 are SGHAT and FQNNGV. The V segment lost 8 bases and the J segment 0 bases; nucleotides outside the gene matches: 11. The DNA of the CDR3 is TGTGCCAGCCGGCGGGAGGGCCTCTCGACCTCCTACAATGAGCAGTTCTTC. It encodes CASRREGLSTSYNEQFF.

The rearrangement uses TRBV29-1 and TRBJ2-1; D unclear. Trimming left V 0 bases short and J 3 bases short, with 15 bases between. The germline V gene encodes CDR1 SQVTM and CDR2 ANQGSEA. This CDR3 spans 16 amino acids. This CDR3 is CSVEDLAAGHYNEQFF. In DNA form, the CDR3 reads TGCAGCGTTGAAGATCTTGCAGCTGGGCACTACAATGAGCAGTTCTTC.

This clonotype was observed a handful of times. The chain recombines TRBV20-1 with TRBJ2-1, with TRBD2 matching over 9 bases. Looked up from germline, CDR1 is DFQATT and CDR2 is SNEGSKA (reference sequence). The V segment lost 0 bases and the J segment 5 bases; nucleotides outside the gene matches: 5. The CDR3 totals 15 residues. CDR3 protein: CSARDSASGDNEQFF. In DNA form, the CDR3 reads TGCAGTGCTAGAGATTCGGCTAGCGGGGACAATGAGCAGTTCTTC.

V usage is TRBV12-3 or TRBV12-4 and J usage is TRBJ2-5; 7 nucleotides agree with TRBD1. The CDR3 totals 14 residues. V trimming: 5 bases; J trimming: 2 bases; junction bases outside the gene matches: 5. The CDR3 loop reads CASSQWDSQETQYF. As DNA, the CDR3 is TGTGCCAGCAGTCAGTGGGACAGTCAAGAGACCCAGTACTTC.

The chain recombines TRBV10-3 with TRBJ2-5; no clear D gene. The CDR3 is made up of 13 amino acids. Deletions cut 3 bases from V and 5 bases from J, with 10 bases between. Germline CDR1 is ENHRY and CDR2 is SYGVKD. CDR3 in DNA: TGTGCCATCAGTGACTACCAAGGGGAGACCCAGTACTTC. Translating gives CAISDYQGETQYF.

The table lists this clonotype with many counts. This chain links TRBV20-1 with TRBJ1-5; possible D gene TRBD1, 5 bases. V was clipped by 6 bases and J by 3 bases, with 15 bases between them. The length of the CDR3 is 14 residues. Germline V gene lookup returns CDR1 DFQATT and CDR2 SNEGSKA (reference sequence). The CDR3 spells CSAARDFYNQPQHF. CDR3 nucleotides: TGCAGTGCGGCTCGGGACTTCTACAATCAGCCCCAGCATTTT.

Many counts were recorded for this clonotype. The chain combines TRBV12-3 or TRBV12-4 with TRBJ2-1, with TRBD2 matching over 14 bases. The junction had 4 bases not matched to a gene; V was cut back by 7 bases and J by 5 bases. The CDR3 loop spans 15 amino acids. This CDR3 reads CASKMGLAGDNEQFF. The CDR3 DNA reads TGTGCCAGCAAAATGGGACTAGCGGGGGACAATGAGCAGTTCTTC.